The clone carrying this T cell receptor (beta chain) appeared many times. Its specificity is not known. Germline-derived CDR1 and CDR2 are SQVTM and ANQGSEA. The CDR3 sequence is 12 residues long. Trimming cost V 7 bases and J 5 bases; bases outside gene matches: 7. Quantitative molecular-barcoded 5'-RACE generated the TCR beta libraries. TCRdb passed the 5' RACE reads through MiXCR, listing each CDR3 protein once. The sample lists more than 650,000 distinct CDR3 sequences; approximately 10% were seen once. This sample was included in a study of CD8 T cells in ankylosing spondylitis. Overall study findings and caveats: Several of the motif variants were reported before in synovial fluid and blood from reactive arthritis. Seemingly characteristic of ankylosing spondylitis blood was a TCR beta motif consisting of about 8 highly homologous variants. In ankylosing spondylitis patients, matched synovial fluid reportedly showed significant enrichment of disease-linked clones.

The sequenced sample consisted of blood, either unsorted or a sorted T cell fraction (not recorded which). The rearrangement uses TRBV29-1 and TRBJ2-5; TRBD1 matches 7 bases. The sequence was obtained from a male donor with ankylosing spondylitis. CDR3 sequence reads: CSASTGSETQYF. The CDR3 nucleotides read TGCAGCGCGTCGACAGGGTCGGAGACCCAGTACTTC.